These T cell receptor beta chains were read from a single sample in a study of neoadjuvant nivolumab and ipilimumab in lung cancer. Profiled with immunoSEQ multiplex PCR; TCRdb holds only in-frame clones, not every one. The repertoire holds roughly 28,000 clones, with nearly 85% as singletons. This material consisted of tumor tissue, taken after neoadjuvant nivolumab, alone or with ipilimumab, at or shortly before surgery. The receptors derive from an adult with non-small cell lung cancer. Each CDR3 is given with its conserved first and last residue. Fields, in order: J gene, clone size, V gene, D gene, CDR3 protein, CDR3 DNA. A D gene is named only where the DNA matches it firmly. Some rows have no size entry. The others give once, few or many, or a class for an expanded clone.

TRBJ2-3,-,TRBV2,-,CASSQSPDTQYF,TGTGCCAGCAGCCAGTCCCCAGATACGCAGTATTTT
TRBJ2-3,-,TRBV4-2,-,CASSQAALSTDTQYF,TGTGCCAGCAGCCAAGCGGCCCTATCCACAGATACGCAGTATTTT
TRBJ2-7,-,TRBV5-1,-,CASSLVPGAYEQYF,TGCGCCAGCAGCTTGGTTCCAGGGGCCTACGAGCAGTACTTC
TRBJ1-2,-,TRBV29-1,-,CSADLGGYTF,TGCAGCGCCGACCTAGGGGGCTACACCTTC
TRBJ1-2,-,TRBV9,-,CASSVVEGYGYTF,TGTGCCAGCAGCGTAGTTGAGGGCTATGGCTACACCTTC
TRBJ2-2,once,TRBV11-2,-,CASSLDWAPGELFF,TGTGCCAGCAGCTTAGATTGGGCCCCCGGGGAGCTGTTTTTT
TRBJ1-1,-,TRBV25-1,TRBD1,CASLPWEGQASFF,TGTGCCAGTTTACCGTGGGAGGGACAGGCTTCTTTCTTT
TRBJ1-3,-,TRBV18,-,CASSPESGNTIYF,TGTGCCAGCTCACCAGAGTCTGGAAACACCATATATTTT
TRBJ2-3,-,TRBV11-3,-,CASSLTSSTNTQYF,TGTGCCAGCAGCTTAACTTCATCCACAAATACGCAGTATTTT
TRBJ2-3,-,TRBV7-2,TRBD2,CASSLSSGASVSTQYF,TGTGCCAGCAGCTTATCTAGCGGGGCCTCAGTCAGTACGCAGTATTTT
TRBJ2-6,-,TRBV9,-,CASSYSGANVLTF,TGTGCCAGCAGCTACTCTGGGGCCAACGTCCTGACTTTC
TRBJ1-2,-,TRBV5-1,TRBD1,CASSPTGENYGYTF,TGCGCCAGCAGCCCGACAGGGGAAAACTATGGCTACACCTTC
TRBJ1-4,once,TRBV14,-,CASSLRTPTNEKLFF,TGTGCCAGCAGCCTTCGGACACCAACTAATGAAAAACTGTTTTTT
TRBJ2-1,-,TRBV5-4,TRBD2,CASSFARDSGSFGDYNEQFF,TGTGCCAGCAGCTTCGCCCGAGATAGCGGGAGTTTTGGAGACTACAATGAGCAGTTCTTC
TRBJ2-2,-,TRBV4-3,-,CASSRNGLNTGELFF,TGCGCCAGCAGCCGGAATGGACTGAACACCGGGGAGCTGTTTTTT
TRBJ2-1,once,TRBV11-2,TRBD2,CASSSDGLAGSDEQFF,TGTGCCAGCAGCTCAGACGGACTAGCGGGTAGCGATGAGCAGTTCTTC
TRBJ1-5,-,TRBV6-5,-,CASRDSGRRNQPQHF,TGTGCCAGCAGGGACTCGGGGCGGCGCAATCAGCCCCAGCATTTT
TRBJ2-7,-,TRBV7-2,-,CASSLGTSLYEQYF,TGTGCCAGCAGCTTGGGCACGTCCCTCTACGAGCAGTACTTC
TRBJ2-1,-,TRBV19,TRBD2,CASSIGSGRAGGNEQFF,TGTGCCAGTAGTATCGGAAGCGGGAGGGCCGGGGGGAATGAGCAGTTCTTC
TRBJ2-7,-,TRBV4-3,-,CASSPTRDSYEQYF,TGCGCCAGCAGCCCAACTAGGGATTCCTACGAGCAGTACTTC
TRBJ2-3,-,TRBV12-5,-,CASGLDGNTMDTQYF,TGTGCTAGTGGTTTGGACGGGAATACCATGGATACGCAGTATTTT
TRBJ1-3,few,TRBV7-2,TRBD1,CASRQGQGNSGNTIYF,TGTGCCAGCAGGCAAGGACAGGGCAACTCTGGAAACACCATATATTTT
TRBJ2-3,-,TRBV4-1,-,CASSQVGSDTQYF,TGCGCCAGCAGCCAAGTTGGTTCAGATACGCAGTATTTT
TRBJ1-5,-,TRBV5-6,-,CASSLRRGQPQHF,TGTGCCAGCAGCTTGCGGAGGGGTCAGCCCCAGCATTTT
TRBJ2-3,-,TRBV7-9,TRBD2,CASSTGTRASTDTQYF,TGTGCCAGCAGCACCGGGACTAGGGCTAGCACAGATACGCAGTATTTT
TRBJ1-2,-,TRBV25-1,-,CASSELSWTGGYTF,TGTGCCAGCAGTGAATTATCCTGGACTGGAGGCTACACCTTC
TRBJ2-7,-,TRBV28,-,CASRAPYDVMDF,TGTGCCAGCAGGGCTCCCTACGATGTTATGGACTTC
TRBJ2-3,-,TRBV7-3,-,CASRATGTTDTQYF,TGTGCCAGCAGGGCGACAGGTACCACAGATACGCAGTATTTT
TRBJ2-1,-,TRBV9,-,CASSVALWDNADNEQFF,TGTGCCAGCAGCGTAGCCTTATGGGACAATGCGGACAATGAGCAGTTCTTC
TRBJ2-7,few,TRBV5-4,-,CASRTGTQVYEQYF,TGTGCCAGCAGAACCGGGACTCAAGTTTACGAGCAGTACTTC
TRBJ2-1,-,TRBV6-4,TRBD1,CASSPGQFDEQFF,TGTGCCAGCAGTCCGGGACAGTTCGATGAGCAGTTCTTC
TRBJ2-1,-,TRBV14,-,CASSLLSSTGEQFF,TGTGCCAGCAGCCTCCTTAGTTCCACGGGGGAGCAGTTCTTC
TRBJ2-1,-,TRBV4-3,-,CASSQDSDYNEQFF,TGCGCCAGCAGCCAAGACTCAGATTATAATGAGCAGTTCTTC
TRBJ2-4,once,TRBV5-1,TRBD1,CASSLWTGSAKNIQYF,TGCGCCAGCAGCCTTTGGACAGGGTCAGCCAAAAACATTCAGTACTTC
TRBJ2-1,-,TRBV5-1,TRBD2,CASTPGQRGGSEQFF,TGCGCCAGCACCCCGGGGCAGCGGGGGGGGAGTGAGCAGTTCTTC